Listed below are T cell receptor beta chains from one sample, sequenced in a study of blood T cell repertoires in COVID-19. Sequencing was performed with immunoSEQ multiplex PCR; in TCRdb, only in-frame clones are kept and a portion is missing. The table has 140,000 or so clones, about four fifths seen once. Specimen: peripheral blood. The source is an elderly woman with acute or convalescent COVID-19. The CDR3 runs from the conserved cysteine through the conserved F or W. Fields, in order: D gene, J gene, clone size, V gene, CDR3 DNA, CDR3 protein. D genes are given only for firm matches. Size is stated for part of the rows, as once, few or many counts, or as a class when the clone is expanded.

NA,TRBJ1-1,NA,TRBV29-1,TGCAGCGTTGATTCGGGTAAGCTTGAAGCTTTCTTT,CSVDSGKLEAFF
NA,TRBJ1-1,NA,TRBV7-6,TGTGCCAGCAGCTCTTCGACAGGTCGTCTGGGAACTGAAGCTTTCTTT,CASSSSTGRLGTEAFF
NA,TRBJ1-1,few,TRBV4-1,TGCGCCAGCAGCCAAGAAGCACCAGGTGGAGCTTTCTTT,CASSQEAPGGAFF
TRBD1,TRBJ2-5,few,TRBV7-2,TGTGCCAGCAGCTTAGAGGACAGGGAGACCCAGTACTTC,CASSLEDRETQYF
NA,TRBJ2-1,few,TRBV7-6,TGTGCCAGCAGCTTAGGGTCTGGGGGGGCCCCCTACAATGAGCAGTTCTTC,CASSLGSGGAPYNEQFF
TRBD1,TRBJ1-4,NA,TRBV5-8,TGTGCCTGGGCGGGACAGGGACATGAAAAACTGTTTTTT,CAWAGQGHEKLFF
NA,TRBJ1-1,NA,TRBV18,TGTGCCAGCTCACGGGGCGTAGGCAGGATGAACACTGAAGCTTTCTTT,CASSRGVGRMNTEAFF
NA,TRBJ1-1,NA,TRBV29-1,TGCAGCGTTAGGGGGAGGGTCGCCACTGAAGCTTTCTTT,CSVRGRVATEAFF
NA,TRBJ2-7,NA,TRBV7-9,TGTGCCAGCAGCTTGGGCGGACATTACGAGCAGTACTTC,CASSLGGHYEQYF
NA,TRBJ1-1,NA,TRBV4-2,TGTGCCAGCAGACTTGGCGGGGATTGGGACACTGAAGCTTTCTTT,CASRLGGDWDTEAFF
TRBD1,TRBJ1-1,NA,TRBV5-4,TGTGCCAGCAGCCCTGGACAGGTGGTGGAAGCTTTCTTT,CASSPGQVVEAFF
TRBD1,TRBJ1-2,NA,TRBV6-1,TGTGCCAGCAGTGAAGCCCTGTTGACAGGGCCATACGGCTACACCTTC,CASSEALLTGPYGYTF
NA,TRBJ1-1,NA,TRBV3-1/TRBV3-2,TGTGCCAGCACCTCTGGACTTTTGAACACTGAAGCTTTCTTT,CASTSGLLNTEAFF
NA,TRBJ1-6,NA,TRBV19,TGTGCCAGTAGTTCGCGGTATAATTCACCCCTCCACTTT,CASSSRYNSPLHF
TRBD2,TRBJ2-1,NA,TRBV4-3,TGCGCCAGCAGCCAAGATAGCGGGGAGCAGTTCTTC,CASSQDSGEQFF
TRBD1,TRBJ2-6,NA,TRBV3-1/TRBV3-2,TGTGCCAGCAGCTCCCGTGGACAGGGGCGCTCTGGGGCCAACGTCCTGACTTTC,CASSSRGQGRSGANVLTF
NA,TRBJ2-2,NA,TRBV5-6,TGTGCCAGCAGCATCCCCGACAGGAACACCGGGGAGCTGTTTTTT,CASSIPDRNTGELFF
NA,TRBJ2-3,NA,TRBV12-5,TGTGCTAGTGGTTTCTCCTTTTCGGCCGCGGGGATCACAGATACGCAGTATTTT,CASGFSFSAAGITDTQYF
TRBD1,TRBJ2-7,few,TRBV5-1,TGCGCCAGCAGCCCTGTTGGGGACAGAACCTACGAGCAGTACTTC,CASSPVGDRTYEQYF
NA,TRBJ1-1,once,TRBV6-1,TGTGCCAGCAGTCCGGGGGTCACTGAAGCTTTCTTT,CASSPGVTEAFF
TRBD1,TRBJ1-2,few,TRBV27,TGTGCCAGCAACAGGGGGCTAAGCCTAGGCTACACCTTC,CASNRGLSLGYTF
TRBD1,TRBJ1-2,NA,TRBV19,TGTGCCAGTAGCCGACAGGGCCGGAACTATGGCTACACCTTC,CASSRQGRNYGYTF
TRBD1,TRBJ1-1,NA,TRBV6-5,TGTGCCAGCAGTCGGGGGACAGGGATCACTGAAGCTTTCTTT,CASSRGTGITEAFF
TRBD2,TRBJ2-1,NA,TRBV3-1/TRBV3-2,TGTGCCAGCAGCCCAGGGGAGGTAGCGGGGGGCGACAATGAGCAGTTCTTC,CASSPGEVAGGDNEQFF
TRBD1,TRBJ1-2,NA,TRBV12-3/TRBV12-4,TGTGCCAGCTCGGACAGGGGCTATGGCTACACCTTC,CASSDRGYGYTF
TRBD1,TRBJ2-2,NA,TRBV18,TGTGCCAGCTCACCGGGACAGGCATCGAACACCGGGGAGCTGTTTTTT,CASSPGQASNTGELFF
TRBD1,TRBJ1-2,NA,TRBV4-1,TGCGCCAGCAGCCAAGGCCCGGGACAGCTACCGTCGTATGGCTACACCTTC,CASSQGPGQLPSYGYTF